What follows are 25 T cell receptor beta chains derived from one specimen sequenced in a study of blood T cell repertoires in COVID-19. TCRdb keeps only in-frame clones here, not all; method: immunoSEQ multiplex PCR. The repertoire consists of approximately 120,000 clones, with 88% occurring once and the leading ten covering 1.5%. The sequencing input was peripheral blood. The source is a human donor in a cohort sampled during active COVID-19.

The CDR3 DNA is TGTGCCAGCAGCGGGGGGGACACAGATACGCAGTATTTT. This gives the protein CASSGGDTDTQYF. The gene calls are TRBV6-4 and TRBJ2-3, with 8 positions matching TRBD2. The V segment lost 6 bases and the J segment 2 bases; nucleotides outside the gene matches: 1. The CDR3 has 13 amino acids. Looked up from germline, CDR1 is MRHNA and CDR2 is SNTAGT.

This chain connects TRBV2 to TRBJ2-5; 10 nucleotides line up with TRBD2. CDR1 is SNHLY, CDR2 FYNNEI, per germline. The CDR3 is 14 amino acids. The V segment lost 4 bases and the J segment 2 bases; nucleotides outside the gene matches: 1. The CDR3: CASSATSGQETQYF. The DNA of the CDR3 is TGTGCCAGCAGTGCGACTAGCGGGCAAGAGACCCAGTACTTC.

This clone was observed once. This chain links TRBV28 with TRBJ2-3, with 11 bases aligning to TRBD2. Germline-derived CDR1 and CDR2 are MDHEN and SYDVKM. After removal of 2 bases from V and 1 base from J, the junction contained 2 bases not matched to a gene. The CDR3 spans 16 residues. The CDR3 region is CASSLPGLAGTDTQYF. The CDR3 coding sequence is TGTGCCAGCAGTTTACCGGGACTAGCGGGCACAGATACGCAGTATTTT.

Here the CDR3 reads CASSESLRTHEQYF. The DNA of the CDR3 is TGCGCCAGCAGTGAGTCTCTCAGAACCCACGAGCAGTACTTC. The V and J genes are TRBV10-1 and TRBJ2-7, with D uncertain. The CDR3 runs 14 residues. Germline lookup yields CDR1 WNHNN and CDR2 SYGVQD (reference sequence). The V end lost 0 bases, the J end lost 5 bases, and 11 bases lay between the germline ends.

The chain links TRBV27 to TRBJ1-2; 7 bases match TRBD1. Germline V gene sequence: CDR1 MNHEY, CDR2 SMNVEV (reference sequence). The ends lost 6 bases at V and 4 bases at J; junction bases unmatched: 8. This CDR3 has 14 amino acids. CDR3 coding DNA: TGTGCCAGCAGACCCCAGGGGGGAGGCTATGGCTACACCTTC. Translation: CASRPQGGGYGYTF.

The V call is TRBV7-2, the J call TRBJ1-5, with D maybe TRBD1 (6 bases). From germline, CDR1 is SGHTA and CDR2 FQGNSA. Deletions cut 5 bases from V and 6 bases from J, with 14 bases between. The CDR3 loop spans 14 amino acids. The CDR3 protein is CASSNDRYSQPQHF. The CDR3, as DNA: TGTGCCAGCAGCAACGACAGGTATAGTCAGCCCCAGCATTTT. Using reference TRBV7-2 and TRBJ1-5 for the parts outside the CDR3, the full variable domain is GAGVSQSPSNKVTEKGKDVELRCDPISGHTALYWYRQSLGQGLEFLIYFQGNSAPDKSGLPSDRFSAERTGGSVSTLTIQRTQQEDSAVYLCASSNDRYSQPQHFGDGTRLSIL.

V is TRBV5-1 and J is TRBJ2-3; D remains ambiguous. V was pared by 4 bases and J by 3 bases, with 12 bases between. This CDR3 contains 14 residues. Per the germline V gene, CDR1 is SGHRS and CDR2 is YFSETQ. The CDR3 bases are TGCGCCAGCAGCCTAGGAGACGTTACAGATACGCAGTATTTT. This codes for CASSLGDVTDTQYF. The full variable domain, completed using reference TRBV5-1 and TRBJ2-3, is KAGVTQTPRYLIKTRGQQVTLSCSPISGHRSVSWYQQTPGQGLQFLFEYFSETQRNKGNFPGRFSGRQFSNSRSEMNVSTLELGDSALYLCASSLGDVTDTQYFGPGTRLTVL.

CDR3 sequence (DNA): TGTGCCTGGAGGAGCAGGGGCGGGTTATCTGAAAAACTGTTTTTT. It encodes CAWRSRGGLSEKLFF. The chain is built from TRBV30 and TRBJ1-4; the D gene is possibly TRBD1 (6 bases). The CDR3 totals 15 residues. Germline loops: CDR1 GTSNPN, CDR2 SVGIG (reference sequence). V shed 3 bases and J shed 7 bases, with 18 bases lying between them.

CDR3 residues: CASSSPLGLAETDTQYF. CDR3 sequence (DNA): TGTGCCAGCAGCTCCCCTCTTGGGCTAGCGGAGACAGATACGCAGTATTTT. V usage is TRBV7-6 and J usage is TRBJ2-3, with TRBD2 matching over 7 bases. This CDR3 has 17 amino acids. The V segment lost 4 bases and the J segment 3 bases; nucleotides outside the gene matches: 13. CDR1 and CDR2 (germline): SGHVS, FNYEAQ.

V usage is TRBV24-1 and J usage is TRBJ2-1, with 9 nucleotides matching TRBD2. The length of the CDR3 is 15 residues. Trimming cost V 4 bases and J 1 base; bases outside gene matches: 1. Germline CDR1 is KGHDR and CDR2 is SFDVKD. The CDR3: CATSERGGSYNEQFF. CDR3 bases: TGTGCCACCAGTGAGCGGGGGGGTTCCTACAATGAGCAGTTCTTC.

The J gene is TRBJ2-3, the V gene TRBV5-4; TRBD2 matches at 7 bases. Germline CDR1 reads SGHNT; CDR2 reads YYREEE (reference sequence). J gave up 2 bases and V 4 bases, and 13 bases lay outside the gene matches. This CDR3 spans 17 amino acids. CDR3 nucleotides: TGTGCCAGCAGCCCCTGGTCGGGGAGGGTAATCACAGATACGCAGTATTTT. Its translation is CASSPWSGRVITDTQYF.

The chain carries TRBV6-1 and TRBJ2-7; 10 bases agree with TRBD2. The ends lost 4 bases at V and 3 bases at J; junction bases unmatched: 15. The CDR3 runs 18 residues. From germline, CDR1 is MNHNS and CDR2 SASEGT. CDR3 amino acids: CASSAERAGGPSVYEQYF. CDR3 in DNA: TGTGCCAGCAGTGCAGAGAGAGCGGGAGGGCCTTCAGTCTACGAGCAGTACTTC.

The V and J genes are TRBV18 and TRBJ2-1, with 8 bases that match TRBD2. The germline V gene encodes CDR1 KGHSH and CDR2 LQKENI. The CDR3 runs 16 residues. Trimming at V came to 3 bases and at J to 5 bases, leaving 9 bases not matched to a gene. CDR3 sequence: CASSPPGAGGHNEQFF. In DNA form, the CDR3 reads TGTGCCAGCTCACCGCCCGGCGCGGGGGGCCACAATGAGCAGTTCTTC.

The rearrangement joins TRBV11-2 to TRBJ2-1; D is uncertain. CDR1 and CDR2 (germline): SGHAT, FQNNGV. Trimming left V 5 bases short and J 4 bases short, with 12 bases between. The CDR3 is 14 amino acids. CDR3 residues: CASSRRREYNEQFF. Here the CDR3 DNA reads TGTGCCAGCAGCCGGAGACGAGAATACAATGAGCAGTTCTTC.

The chain couples TRBV5-6 to TRBJ1-4, with 11 bases aligning to TRBD1. V gave up 5 bases and J gave up 7 bases; unmatched junction bases: 7. The germline V gene has CDR1 SGHDT and CDR2 YYEEEE. CDR3 length equals 15 residues. The CDR3 DNA is TGTGCCAGCAGAAAGACCGGGACAGGGGGTGAAAAACTGTTTTTT. It yields the protein CASRKTGTGGEKLFF.

The rearrangement links TRBV18 to TRBJ2-5, with TRBD2 identical over 8 bases. This CDR3 has 15 amino acids. Germline CDR1 reads KGHSH; CDR2 reads LQKENI. With V trimmed by 0 bases and J by 6 bases, 6 bases remained unmatched. The CDR3 DNA reads TGTGCCAGCTCACCACCCACTCGGGGGGGGAAGACCCAGTACTTC. Translation: CASSPPTRGGKTQYF.

The rearrangement links TRBV7-9 to TRBJ2-3, with D perhaps matching TRBD1 (5 bases). V was clipped by 2 bases and J by 2 bases, with 8 bases between them. The germline CDR1 and CDR2 sequences are SEHNR and FQNEAQ (reference sequence). CDR3 length: 14 amino acids. The CDR3 DNA sequence: TGTGCCAGCAGCTTATCAGGGATCACAGATACGCAGTATTTT. It encodes CASSLSGITDTQYF. Full variable domain (missing parts from reference TRBV7-9 and TRBJ2-3): DTGVSQNPRHKITKRGQNVTFRCDPISEHNRLYWYRQTLGQGPEFLTYFQNEAQLEKSRLLSDRFSAERPKGSFSTLEIQRTEQGDSAMYLCASSLSGITDTQYFGPGTRLTVL.

The chain employs TRBV3-1 (or the pseudogene TRBV3-2) and TRBJ1-5; the D is unclear. Germline lookup yields CDR1 LGHDT and CDR2 YNNKEL (reference sequence). Deletions cut 1 base from V and 3 bases from J, with 4 bases between. The CDR3 sequence is 13 residues long. The CDR3 loop is CASSQVHNQPQHF. For the CDR3, the DNA is TGTGCCAGCAGCCAAGTTCACAATCAGCCCCAGCATTTT.

DNA of the CDR3: TGTGCCAGCTATAAACTAGCGGGGCCCCCCACCGACGTAGGCAATGAGCAGTTCTTC. The encoded protein is CASYKLAGPPTDVGNEQFF. This chain connects TRBV18 to TRBJ2-1, with 10 bases that match TRBD2. V shed 7 bases and J 6 bases; nucleotides not matched to a gene: 21. CDR1 KGHSH and CDR2 LQKENI come from the germline V gene. This CDR3 comprises 19 residues.

V usage is TRBV3-1 (or the pseudogene TRBV3-2) and J usage is TRBJ2-2; 7 nucleotides match TRBD2. The V segment lost 8 bases and the J segment 7 bases; nucleotides outside the gene matches: 10. The CDR3 loop spans 14 amino acids. CDR1 is LGHDT and CDR2 is YNNKEL in the germline V gene (reference sequence). Written as DNA, the CDR3 is TGTGCCAGCCGAGATGGGGACTACATCGGGGAGCTGTTTTTT. Protein sequence: CASRDGDYIGELFF.

The CDR3 sequence: CASSFNQEVNYGYTF. The CDR3 coding sequence is TGTGCCAGCAGCTTTAACCAGGAAGTCAACTATGGCTACACCTTC. The chain links TRBV5-4 to TRBJ1-2; D remains unclear. This CDR3 has 15 amino acids. Per the germline V gene, CDR1 is SGHNT and CDR2 is YYREEE (reference sequence). V gave up 2 bases and J gave up 2 bases, with 13 bases separating them.

The gene calls are TRBV27 and TRBJ2-2, with 8 bases identical to TRBD1. Germline CDR1 is MNHEY and CDR2 is SMNVEV (reference sequence). V shed 10 bases, J shed 3 bases, and the junction held 4 bases outside the gene matches. There are 13 residues in the CDR3. The CDR3 protein is CAIRTGHTGELFF. CDR3 nucleotides: TGTGCCATCCGGACAGGGCACACCGGGGAGCTGTTTTTT.

In DNA form, the CDR3 reads TGTGCCAGCAGCGGGGGACAGACAAGCTACACCTTC. This sequence encodes CASSGGQTSYTF. The V and J genes are TRBV7-6 and TRBJ1-2; 7 nucleotides align to TRBD1. Germline V gene data show CDR1 as SGHVS and CDR2 as FNYEAQ. The ends lost 5 bases at V and 9 bases at J; junction bases unmatched: 6. This CDR3 is 12 amino acids long.

For this clone: Other DNA sequences within the sample encode an identical CDR3. V usage is TRBV27 and J usage is TRBJ2-5; the D gene is possibly TRBD1 (6 bases). The CDR3 is 13 amino acids. Trimming left V 3 bases short and J 5 bases short, with 10 bases between. CDR1 and CDR2 (germline): MNHEY, SMNVEV (reference sequence). The CDR3: CASSFRGGETQYF. The CDR3 DNA follows: TGTGCCAGCAGTTTCAGGGGCGGTGAGACCCAGTACTTC.

The V gene is TRBV2, the J gene TRBJ1-5, with D maybe TRBD1 (5 bases). The V end was cut by 6 bases, the J end by 5 bases, with 8 bases between. CDR3 length: 12 amino acids. In germline, CDR1 is SNHLY, CDR2 FYNNEI. CDR3 region: CASRDIHQPQHF. CDR3 nucleotides: TGTGCCAGCAGGGACATCCATCAGCCCCAGCATTTT.